The 12 T cell receptor beta chains presented below share a single source sample, sequenced in a study of T cell responses to AZD1222 COVID-19 vaccine. The protocol was immunoSEQ multiplex PCR, while the TCRdb copy is restricted to in-frame clones and leaves out a portion. The sample carries tens of thousands of clones, more than 75% recorded once. Sequences were derived from peripheral blood, sampled on day 0 of AZD1222 vaccination. Receptors originate from an adult in good health.

CDR3: CASSPVVSIRETQYF. CDR3 sequence (DNA): TGTGCCAGCTCACCTGTAGTTTCAATCAGAGAGACCCAGTACTTC. The chain couples TRBV18 to TRBJ2-5; no clear D gene. Germline lookup yields CDR1 KGHSH and CDR2 LQKENI. The CDR3 loop spans 15 amino acids. Trimming removed 3 bases at V and 4 bases at J, with 15 bases between.

The chain combines TRBV7-9 with TRBJ1-1; D is unclear. With 5 bases removed from V and 1 base from J, the gap between germline ends came to 8 bases. Germline V gives CDR1 SEHNR, CDR2 FQNEAQ (reference sequence). This CDR3 is built from 13 residues. The chain's CDR3 is CASSPRENTEAFF. The DNA of the CDR3 is TGTGCCAGCAGCCCAAGGGAGAACACTGAAGCTTTCTTT. The complete variable domain, with remaining parts taken from reference TRBV7-9 and TRBJ1-1, reads DTGVSQNPRHKITKRGQNVTFRCDPISEHNRLYWYRQTLGQGPEFLTYFQNEAQLEKSRLLSDRFSAERPKGSFSTLEIQRTEQGDSAMYLCASSPRENTEAFFGQGTRLTVV.

This chain joins TRBV14 and TRBJ1-1, with D uncertain. There are 13 residues in the CDR3. V lost 2 bases to trimming and J lost 5 bases, with 9 bases between them. Germline CDR1 SGHDN, CDR2 FVKESK. The CDR3 spells CASSQPGRTEAFF. The CDR3, as DNA: TGTGCCAGCAGCCAACCAGGTAGGACTGAAGCTTTCTTT.

This rearrangement joins TRBV14 to TRBJ1-4; 7 bases fit TRBD1. The CDR3 totals 15 residues. Germline values: CDR1 SGHDN, CDR2 FVKESK. V shed 4 bases, J shed 5 bases, and the junction held 7 bases outside the gene matches. The CDR3 loop reads CASSRQGVGNEKLFF. The CDR3 nucleotides read TGTGCCAGCAGCCGACAGGGTGTGGGCAATGAAAAACTGTTTTTT.

The chain couples TRBV28 to TRBJ2-7; D perhaps matches TRBD2 (6 bases). The CDR3 extends over 16 amino acids. CDR1 and CDR2 from the germline V gene are MDHEN and SYDVKM. Trimming took 4 bases from V and 2 from J, leaving 18 bases between them. The CDR3 nucleotides are TGTGCCAGCAGTTCCGGGACTGACAAAATTCCCTACGAGCAGTACTTC. It specifies CASSSGTDKIPYEQYF. The whole variable domain, filled in from reference TRBV28 and TRBJ2-7, reads DVKVTQSSRYLVKRTGEKVFLECVQDMDHENMFWYRQDPGLGLRLIYFSYDVKMKEKGDIPEGYSVSREKKERFSLILESASTNQTSMYLCASSSGTDKIPYEQYFGPGTRLTVT.

The chain carries TRBV6-5 and TRBJ1-1; unclear D gene. The CDR3 has 14 residues. The V end lost 0 bases, the J end lost 8 bases, and 13 bases lay between the germline ends. The germline gives CDR1 MNHEY, CDR2 SVGAGI. The CDR3, as DNA: TGTGCCAGCAGTTACTCCGGGCCTCTGGGGGAAGCTTTCTTT. As protein: CASSYSGPLGEAFF.

V gene TRBV2 combines with J gene TRBJ2-3; 10 bases align to TRBD1. V shed 6 bases and J 4 bases; nucleotides not matched to a gene: 4. There are 14 residues in the CDR3. Germline V gives CDR1 SNHLY, CDR2 FYNNEI. This CDR3 is CASSRDRGADTQYF. CDR3 coding DNA: TGTGCCAGCAGCCGGGACAGGGGCGCAGATACGCAGTATTTT.

V usage is TRBV2 and J usage is TRBJ2-3; 7 bases are shared with TRBD2. This CDR3 contains 15 residues. Germline lookup yields CDR1 SNHLY and CDR2 FYNNEI. The V gene end was trimmed by 0 bases and the J gene end by 7 bases; junction bases not matched to a gene: 7. CDR3 amino acids: CASSEAGTTYNTQYF. CDR3 bases: TGTGCCAGCAGTGAAGCCGGGACTACCTATAATACGCAGTATTTT.

The chain recombines TRBV3-1 (or the pseudogene TRBV3-2) with TRBJ2-1; D is unresolved. Trimming removed 0 bases from V and 13 bases from J, with 10 bases in between. The CDR3 length is 12 residues. Germline V gene sequence: CDR1 LGHDT, CDR2 YNNKEL (reference sequence). The CDR3 loop is CASSQDYYSQFF. DNA for the CDR3: TGTGCCAGCAGCCAAGATTACTACTCCCAGTTCTTC.

V and J are TRBV28 and TRBJ1-1; 11 nucleotides line up with TRBD1. CDR1 and CDR2 from the germline V gene are MDHEN and SYDVKM. CDR3 length: 15 amino acids. V trimming: 4 bases; J trimming: 6 bases; junction bases outside the gene matches: 7. CDR3 DNA sequence: TGTGCCAGCAGTTCCGGGACAGGGGGGCGGTCTGAAGCTTTCTTT. Translated, it gives CASSSGTGGRSEAFF. Supplemented by reference TRBV28 and TRBJ1-1, the full variable domain reads DVKVTQSSRYLVKRTGEKVFLECVQDMDHENMFWYRQDPGLGLRLIYFSYDVKMKEKGDIPEGYSVSREKKERFSLILESASTNQTSMYLCASSSGTGGRSEAFFGQGTRLTVV.

The chain uses TRBV5-4 and TRBJ1-5; weak D call: TRBD1 (5 bases). Trimming pared 5 bases from V and 6 bases from J, leaving 9 bases between. There are 12 residues in the CDR3. Per the germline V gene, CDR1 is SGHNT and CDR2 is YYREEE (reference sequence). This CDR3 reads CASRLDSQPQHF. As DNA, the CDR3 is TGTGCCAGCAGGCTCGACAGTCAGCCCCAGCATTTT.

The genes are TRBV9 and TRBJ2-7, with D unresolved. CDR1 SGDLS and CDR2 YYNGEE come from the germline V gene. The CDR3 contains 13 residues. V lost 0 bases, J lost 2 bases, and 6 bases lay in between. CDR3 in amino acids: CASSVDLTYEQYF. CDR3 coding DNA: TGTGCCAGCAGCGTAGACCTCACCTACGAGCAGTACTTC.